The clone carrying this T cell receptor beta chain was seen more than once but under ten times. The target antigen is unknown. The CDR3 does not close with the conserved phenylalanine or tryptophan, likely indicating a read error. TCRdb reprocessed the reads with MiXCR, giving one entry per CDR3 protein. The sample lists approximately 20,000 distinct CDR3 sequences, around 23% seen once, with 0.7% to 0.9% in the top ten. Trimming at V came to 2 bases and at J to 7 bases, leaving 7 bases not matched to a gene. CDR1 is LGHNA and CDR2 is YSLEER in the germline V gene. The CDR3 has 17 amino acids. This sample is drawn from a study of lung T cells in sarcoidosis with Löfgren's syndrome. Broader study findings: Shared TRAV12-1 and TRBV2 CDR3 motifs were reported across several patients. TRAV12-1 and TRBV2 were reportedly most expanded in Löfgren's patients. In alpha-beta pairs, TRAV12-1 favored TRBV2, and their CDR3s were homologous.

The clonotype comes from a human donor with sarcoidosis (Löfgren's syndrome or another form), or a control subject (not recorded which). This chain uses TRBV4-3 with TRBJ2-1, with 14 positions matching TRBD2. Sequenced input: CD4+ T cells from bronchoalveolar lavage. The CDR3 DNA is TGCGCCAGCAGCCAACAAACTGGGACTAGCGGGAGAAATGAGCAGTTCTCC. It specifies CASSQQTGTSGRNEQFS.